The 32 T cell receptor beta chains listed next were all sequenced from one sample in a study of molecular identifiers for immune sequencing clone quantification. TCRdb called the PCR reads again in MiXCR, with one record for every CDR3 protein. The table shows tens of thousands of distinct CDR3 sequences, with around 25% occurring only once. Sequencing used naive CD8+ T cells from blood, with Jurkat cell RNA spiked in. Subset given: FACS-sorted CD8+CD4-CCR7+CD45RA+ naive T cells. The origin of the receptors is a human donor in good health. Some libraries in this study had Jurkat cell RNA spiked in.

This clonotype was detected many times. This chain connects TRBV20-1 to TRBJ2-7; the match to TRBD1 covers 11 bases. This CDR3 is built from 13 residues. Germline CDR1 reads DFQATT; CDR2 reads SNEGSKA (reference sequence). Losses at the gene ends were 6 bases for V and 3 bases for J; bases not matched to a gene: 4. CDR3 nucleotides: TGCAGTGCCGCCGGGACAGGGGGCTACGAGCAGTACTTC. Translating gives CSAAGTGGYEQYF.

This clonotype was observed many times. This sequence joins TRBV28 and TRBJ2-5; a weak D match, TRBD1 (6 bases). Germline V gene lookup returns CDR1 MDHEN and CDR2 SYDVKM. V was cut by 3 bases and J by 4 bases, with 12 bases left in between. This CDR3 region has 14 residues. CDR3 sequence reads: CASSFTAGAETQYF. In nucleotides, the CDR3 is TGTGCCAGCAGTTTCACAGCAGGGGCAGAGACCCAGTACTTC.

Many counts were recorded for this clonotype. The V and J genes are TRBV9 and TRBJ2-2, with TRBD2 as a possible D gene (6 bases). Trimming left V 0 bases short and J 6 bases short, with 12 bases between. Per germline, CDR1 SGDLS and CDR2 YYNGEE. The CDR3 consists of 15 residues. The CDR3 nucleotides are TGTGCCAGCAGCGTAGCTAGCGAACGGCCCGGGGAGCTGTTTTTT. As protein: CASSVASERPGELFF.

The sample holds a few counts of this clonotype. The CDR3: CASSDRTSYNEQFF. CDR3 bases: TGTGCCAGCAGCGACAGAACCTCCTACAATGAGCAGTTCTTC. V usage is TRBV12-3 or TRBV12-4 and J usage is TRBJ2-1, with D perhaps TRBD1 (5 bases). The V end lost 6 bases, the J end lost 0 bases, and 9 bases lay between the germline ends. CDR3 size: 14 residues.

The chain uses TRBV30 and TRBJ2-3; 14 nucleotides match TRBD2. Germline CDR1 reads GTSNPN; CDR2 reads SVGIG (reference sequence). The CDR3 contains 19 residues. J was trimmed by 0 bases and V by 0 bases; bases with no gene match: 8. The CDR3 DNA reads TGTGCCTGGAGTGTACCAGGGACTAGCGGGAGCAAAAGCACAGATACGCAGTATTTT. Protein sequence: CAWSVPGTSGSKSTDTQYF.

The J gene is TRBJ2-3, the V gene TRBV4-3; D is uncertain. From germline, CDR1 is LGHNA and CDR2 YSLEER. The CDR3 extends over 18 amino acids. The V end lost 2 bases, the J end lost 2 bases, and 20 bases lay between the germline ends. For the CDR3, the DNA is TGCGCCAGCAGCCAAAGCCGGGCCCCCTTTTTCCCCACAGATACGCAGTATTTT. Its protein is CASSQSRAPFFPTDTQYF.

At least ten counts were recorded for this clonotype. The gene calls are TRBV29-1 and TRBJ2-7; TRBD1 might be the D (6 bases). The CDR3 has 14 residues. Germline values: CDR1 SQVTM, CDR2 ANQGSEA. V was shortened by 2 bases and J by 4 bases, with 15 bases between the two germline ends. Here the CDR3 reads CSVETGQPQYEQYF. In DNA form, the CDR3 reads TGCAGCGTTGAAACTGGACAGCCCCAGTACGAGCAGTACTTC.

Comments on this clonotype: A much larger clone differs by one base, so this may be a read error. V and J are TRBV5-3 and TRBJ2-5; D possibly corresponds to TRBD2 (6 bases). TRBV5-3 is identified as an open reading frame with a role that is uncertain. CDR3 length: 14 amino acids. This CDR3 is CASSSGLGLETQYF. The CDR3 DNA sequence: TGTGCCAGCAGCTCGGGACTCGGCCTGGAGACCCAGTACTTC.

This clonotype was counted ten times or more. The genes are TRBV5-4 and TRBJ2-5; TRBD1 matches at 9 bases. Trimming took 4 bases from V and 3 from J; bases not matched to a gene: 1. Germline V gene data show CDR1 as SGHNT and CDR2 as YYREEE (reference sequence). There are 13 residues in the CDR3. The CDR3 reads CASSGDREETQYF. CDR3 in DNA: TGTGCCAGCAGCGGGGACAGGGAAGAGACCCAGTACTTC.

Regarding this clonotype: This clone may be a read error of a much larger clone one base away. V gene TRBV19 combines with J gene TRBJ1-1; no definite D call. CDR3 length: 13 amino acids. Germline V gene data show CDR1 as LNHDA and CDR2 as SQIVND (reference sequence). This CDR3 reads CASSMSSNTEAYF. The CDR3 DNA reads TGTGCCAGTAGTATGAGCAGTAACACTGAAGCTTACTTT. Full variable domain (rest looked up from reference TRBV19 and TRBJ1-1): DGGITQSPKYLFRKEGQNVTLSCEQNLNHDAMYWYRQDPGQGLRLIYYSQIVNDFQKGDIAEGYSVSREKKESFPLTVTSAQKNPTAFYLCASSMSSNTEAYFGQGTRLTVV.

Ten or more counts support this clonotype. CDR3 residues: CASSVTGGVGANVLTF. The CDR3 nucleotides are TGTGCCAGCAGTGTAACAGGGGGCGTTGGGGCCAACGTCCTGACTTTC. The V and J genes are TRBV27 and TRBJ2-6, with 9 bases matching TRBD1. CDR1 is MNHEY and CDR2 is SMNVEV in the germline V gene (reference sequence). The CDR3 sequence is 16 residues long. V lost 5 bases, J lost 3 bases, and 5 bases stayed unmatched.

This clonotype was counted once. This may be a read error: a much more frequent sequence differs by one nucleotide. The gene calls are TRBV4-1 and TRBJ2-2; TRBD2 is a possible D gene (6 bases). The V end lost 1 base, the J end lost 7 bases, and 13 bases lay between the germline ends. CDR1 is MGHRA and CDR2 is YSYEKL in the germline V gene. This CDR3 is built from 15 residues. The CDR3 DNA follows: TGCGCCAGCAGCCAAGTCGAGGGGAGGAACGGGGAGCTGTTTTTT. This encodes CASSQVEGRNGELFF.

The table lists this clonotype with many counts. The chain joins TRBV4-3 to TRBJ2-7; 13 bases align to TRBD2. V lost 4 bases, J lost 0 bases, and 3 bases stayed unmatched. The CDR3 loop spans 16 amino acids. Looked up from germline, CDR1 is LGHNA and CDR2 is YSLEER. CDR3 sequence (DNA): TGCGCCAGCAGCCCGGGACTAGCGGGGACCTCCTACGAGCAGTACTTC. Its protein product is CASSPGLAGTSYEQYF.

Many counts were recorded for this clonotype. CDR3 nucleotides: TGTGCCAGCAGTGCGGGTCACACTGAAGCTTTCTTT. Residues: CASSAGHTEAFF. J is TRBJ1-1 and V is TRBV27; D ambiguous. The germline CDR1 and CDR2 sequences are MNHEY and SMNVEV (reference sequence). This CDR3 spans 12 amino acids. V gave up 5 bases and J gave up 3 bases, with 7 bases separating them.

At least ten counts were recorded for this clonotype. The V call is TRBV5-6, the J call TRBJ2-7; D is possibly TRBD2 (5 bases). Trimming took off 4 bases at V and 0 bases at J, with 8 bases between the two ends. The CDR3 length is 13 residues. The germline gives CDR1 SGHDT, CDR2 YYEEEE. CDR3 residues: CASSTGSSYEQYF. In DNA form, the CDR3 reads TGTGCCAGCAGCACGGGAAGCTCCTACGAGCAGTACTTC.

Comments on this clonotype: A much larger clone lies one base from this, so it may be a read error. V is TRBV7-2 and J is TRBJ2-7; 13 nucleotides line up with TRBD2. V gave up 5 bases and J gave up 1 base; unmatched junction bases: 5. The CDR3 consists of 16 residues. The germline V gene encodes CDR1 SGHTA and CDR2 FQGNSA. The CDR3 sequence is CASSPGLAGISYEQYF. The CDR3 bases are TGTGCCAGCAGCCCGGGACTAGCGGGGATTTCCTACGAGCAGTACTTC.

The V gene is TRBV6-5, the J gene TRBJ2-1; D possibly corresponds to TRBD2 (5 bases). The CDR3 sequence is 16 residues long. Germline V CDR1 and CDR2: MNHEY, SVGAGI. The V end lost 0 bases, the J end lost 8 bases, and 17 bases lay between the germline ends. The CDR3 DNA follows: TGTGCCAGCAGTTACTCATCTCGGGGTGATTTGGATGAGCAGTTCTTC. Protein: CASSYSSRGDLDEQFF.

In DNA form, the CDR3 reads TGTGCCAGCAGCTTAGGCGGACAGGGGGCTTGGCAGCCCCAGCATTTT. Its translation is CASSLGGQGAWQPQHF. The chain uses TRBV7-9 and TRBJ1-5, with 11 bases matching TRBD1. In germline, CDR1 is SEHNR, CDR2 FQNEAQ (reference sequence). The CDR3 is made up of 16 amino acids. The J segment lost 7 bases and the V segment lost 1 base, leaving 6 bases of the junction unmatched.

Comment on this clonotype: This may be a read error, as it is one base from a much larger clone. The chain combines TRBV4-3 with TRBJ2-1, with D maybe TRBD2 (5 bases). The V gene's germline CDR1 is LGHNA and CDR2 YSLEER. The CDR3 totals 15 residues. Trimming shortened V by 8 bases and J by 7 bases, and 21 bases separated the two germline ends. Here the CDR3 DNA reads TGCGCCAGCCGCCCTCACCTGGTCCGAGGGAATGAGCAGTTCTTC. This encodes CASRPHLVRGNEQFF.

The chain joins TRBV12-3 or TRBV12-4 to TRBJ2-2, with TRBD2 matching over 7 bases. The junction had 0 bases not matched to a gene; V was cut back by 3 bases and J by 5 bases. This CDR3 is built from 13 residues. The CDR3 sequence is CASSFGGTGELFF. The CDR3 DNA follows: TGTGCCAGCAGTTTCGGGGGGACCGGGGAGCTGTTTTTT.

This clonotype was detected ten times or more. J is TRBJ2-7 and V is TRBV20-1; 10 bases are a match to TRBD1. V trimming: 6 bases; J trimming: 5 bases; junction bases outside the gene matches: 16. This CDR3 region has 16 residues. CDR1 is DFQATT and CDR2 is SNEGSKA in the germline V gene (reference sequence). In DNA form, the CDR3 reads TGCAGTGCAACCCCCAACCCCGGGACAGGGGTGCACGAGCAGTACTTC. This translates into CSATPNPGTGVHEQYF.

This clonotype was found many times. This chain joins TRBV7-9 and TRBJ1-5; D gene uncertain. This CDR3 comprises 14 residues. With 5 bases removed from V and 3 bases from J, the gap between germline ends came to 11 bases. The germline V gene encodes CDR1 SEHNR and CDR2 FQNEAQ (reference sequence). The CDR3 sequence is CASSPGATNQPQHF. CDR3 nucleotides: TGTGCCAGCAGCCCGGGAGCAACCAATCAGCCCCAGCATTTT. The variable domain in full, completed from reference TRBV7-9 and TRBJ1-5, reads DTGVSQNPRHKITKRGQNVTFRCDPISEHNRLYWYRQTLGQGPEFLTYFQNEAQLEKSRLLSDRFSAERPKGSFSTLEIQRTEQGDSAMYLCASSPGATNQPQHFGDGTRLSIL.

This clonotype was recorded at least ten times. This chain joins TRBV13 and TRBJ2-1, with no clear D. The V end was cut by 4 bases, the J end by 9 bases, with 7 bases between. This CDR3 contains 11 residues. Germline-derived CDR1 and CDR2 are PRHDT and FYEKMQ (reference sequence). This chain's CDR3 is CASSSRFEQFF. The CDR3 DNA is TGTGCCAGCAGCTCCAGATTTGAGCAGTTCTTC.

The chain joins TRBV11-1 to TRBJ2-2; D is possibly TRBD1 or TRBD2 (5 bases each). Germline V gene sequence: CDR1 SGHAT, CDR2 FQDESV (reference sequence). The CDR3 has 17 amino acids. Trimming removed 5 bases at V and 3 bases at J, with 19 bases between. CDR3: CASSPRVGTSYTGELFF. CDR3 sequence (DNA): TGTGCCAGCAGCCCCCGTGTCGGGACGTCATACACCGGGGAGCTGTTTTTT.

In its sample, this clonotype was seen many times. This chain connects TRBV5-4 to TRBJ1-1, with TRBD1 as a possible D gene (6 bases). The length of the CDR3 is 14 residues. V lost 2 bases and J 1 base, leaving 9 bases between the germline ends. Germline lookup yields CDR1 SGHNT and CDR2 YYREEE (reference sequence). CDR3 bases: TGTGCCAGCAGCTTACGGACAGAGAACACTGAAGCTTTCTTT. Amino acids: CASSLRTENTEAFF.

V and J are TRBV20-1 and TRBJ2-2; no definite D call. The CDR3 is 11 residues long. V was shortened by 1 base and J by 7 bases, with 4 bases between the two germline ends. Germline values: CDR1 DFQATT, CDR2 SNEGSKA (reference sequence). The chain's CDR3 is CSARAIGELFF. The DNA for the CDR3 is TGCAGTGCTAGAGCGATCGGGGAGCTGTTTTTT.

The chain carries TRBV25-1 and TRBJ1-1; 11 nucleotides line up with TRBD1. With V trimmed by 4 bases and J by 5 bases, 6 bases remained unmatched. There are 15 residues in the CDR3. CDR1 and CDR2 (germline): MGHDK, SYGVNS. The CDR3 coding sequence is TGTGCCAGCAGTGCCTCCGGGACAGGGGGAACTGAAGCTTTCTTT. Translating gives CASSASGTGGTEAFF.

This clonotype was detected ten times or more. The CDR3 protein is CSVEVGTDYGYTF. The CDR3 DNA follows: TGCAGCGTTGAAGTTGGCACGGACTATGGCTACACCTTC. The chain uses TRBV29-1 and TRBJ1-2, with no clear D. Germline loops: CDR1 SQVTM, CDR2 ANQGSEA. With 1 base removed from V and 3 bases from J, the gap between germline ends came to 9 bases. This CDR3 has 13 residues.

Turning to this clonotype: Since a much larger clone is just one base distant, this may be a read error. This rearrangement joins TRBV7-9 to TRBJ2-7; 7 nucleotides line up with TRBD1. Per the germline V gene, CDR1 is SEHNR and CDR2 is FQNEAQ (reference sequence). The CDR3 sequence is 15 residues long. The V segment lost 6 bases and the J segment 3 bases; nucleotides outside the gene matches: 11. The CDR3 coding sequence is TGTGCCAGCAGTTCAACAGGGGATCCGGACTACGAGCAGTACTTC. Residues: CASSSTGDPDYEQYF. The variable domain in full, completed from reference TRBV7-9 and TRBJ2-7, reads DTGVSQNPRHKITKRGQNVTFRCDPISEHNRLYWYRQTLGQGPEFLTYFQNEAQLEKSRLLSDRFSAERPKGSFSTLEIQRTEQGDSAMYLCASSSTGDPDYEQYFGPGTRLTVT.

The J gene is TRBJ2-7, the V gene TRBV5-6, with D possibly TRBD1 on 5 matching bases. This CDR3 has 13 amino acids. Trimming took 10 bases from V and 2 from J, leaving 16 bases between them. The germline CDR1 and CDR2 sequences are SGHDT and YYEEEE. The CDR3 is CADSFDGAYEQYF. The CDR3, as DNA: TGTGCCGACAGCTTTGACGGAGCCTACGAGCAGTACTTC.

This clonotype came up a few times. The V and J genes are TRBV4-3 and TRBJ1-4; D is perhaps TRBD1 (5 bases). CDR3 length equals 15 residues. V was shortened by 5 bases and J by 7 bases, with 17 bases between the two germline ends. Looked up from germline, CDR1 is LGHNA and CDR2 is YSLEER. The CDR3 region is CASSETPGASEKLFF. The CDR3 DNA reads as TGCGCCAGCAGCGAGACACCCGGGGCCTCTGAAAAACTGTTTTTT.

This clonotype was counted many times. The rearrangement uses TRBV20-1 and TRBJ1-1; 8 bases match TRBD1. Germline loops: CDR1 DFQATT, CDR2 SNEGSKA (reference sequence). The CDR3 contains 12 residues. Trimming at V came to 5 bases and at J to 3 bases, leaving 2 bases not matched to a gene. Here the CDR3 DNA reads TGCAGTGCTTCAGGGGGCTACACTGAAGCTTTCTTT. The encoded protein is CSASGGYTEAFF.